Below, 25 T cell receptor beta chains from the same sample are listed, as sequenced in a study of T cells in women clearing cervical HPV infection. Profiled with immunoSEQ multiplex PCR; TCRdb holds only in-frame clones, not every one. This sample's clone table lists around 31,000 clones. What was sequenced was blood buffy coat. The receptors were gathered from a woman between 18 and 75 years old with a cervical HPV16 infection that either progressed to CIN3+ or cleared (not recorded which).

Worth noting for this clone: The read ends 3 residues shy of where the CDR3 ends; the end is completed using the germline J gene. The chain couples TRBV18 to TRBJ2-5; TRBD2 agrees at 9 bases. The CDR3 is 15 residues long. The trim removed 3 bases at V and 5 bases at J, leaving 7 bases unmatched. The germline V gene has CDR1 KGHSH and CDR2 LQKENI. CDR3 DNA (partial): TGTGCCAGCTCACCCATAGCGGGAGTAGGGGAGACC. As protein: CASSPIAGVGET. Given in full, the CDR3 is CASSPIAGVGETQYF.

About this clone itself: The DNA ends 3 residues before the CDR3 does, and the rest of the CDR3 is filled in from the germline J gene. The chain joins TRBV5-1 to TRBJ1-1, with a weak D call TRBD1 (5 bases). Germline lookup yields CDR1 SGHRS and CDR2 YFSETQ. CDR3 size: 16 residues. Trimming cost V 0 bases and J 2 bases, with 14 bases left between them. CDR3 DNA (partial): TGCGCCAGCAGCTTGGAGCCTGTGAGGGGCAACACTGAA. Protein: CASSLEPVRGNTE. In full, the CDR3 reads CASSLEPVRGNTEAFF. Full variable domain (missing parts from reference TRBV5-1 and TRBJ1-1): KAGVTQTPRYLIKTRGQQVTLSCSPISGHRSVSWYQQTPGQGLQFLFEYFSETQRNKGNFPGRFSGRQFSNSRSEMNVSTLELGDSALYLCASSLEPVRGNTEAFFGQGTRLTVV.

Points on this clone: Sequencing ends 3 residues short of the CDR3 end; the germline J gene provides the rest. The rearrangement links TRBV5-4 to TRBJ1-2, with 7 bases aligning to TRBD1. Trimming took 1 base from V and 4 from J; bases not matched to a gene: 4. The germline gives CDR1 SGHNT, CDR2 YYREEE (reference sequence). CDR3 size: 14 residues. CDR3 sequence: CASSLRGGRYGYTF. Incomplete CDR3 DNA: TGTGCCAGCAGCTTGCGAGGGGGCCGCTATGGC.

As for this clone: The read ends 3 residues before the CDR3 terminus; that terminus is restored from the germline J gene. V usage is TRBV11-2 and J usage is TRBJ2-5; D is ambiguous. V shed 3 bases and J shed 3 bases, with 11 bases lying between them. Germline CDR1 reads SGHAT; CDR2 reads FQNNGV. The CDR3 runs to 14 residues. The CDR3 is CASSFGFLKETQYF. CDR3 DNA, as far as it was read: TGTGCCAGCAGCTTCGGGTTCTTGAAAGAGACC.

Notes on this clone: Sequencing ends 3 residues short of the CDR3 end; the germline J gene provides the rest. The rearrangement joins TRBV19 to TRBJ1-2; D is possibly TRBD1 (5 bases). The CDR3 spans 16 residues. The germline V gene has CDR1 LNHDA and CDR2 SQIVND (reference sequence). The sequenced part of the CDR3 DNA is TGTGCCAGTAGCGGGCTAGCGGGGCGGTCCTACAATGAC. Protein: CASSGLAGRSYND. The full CDR3 is CASSGLAGRSYNDYTF.

Note on this clone: The CDR3 extends 3 residues past the end of the read, so its final part is completed from the germline J gene. This chain links TRBV6-2 or TRBV6-3 with TRBJ2-1, with D tentatively TRBD2 (6 bases). In germline, CDR1 is MNHEY, CDR2 SVGEGT. The ends were cut back, 2 bases at V and 7 bases at J, with 12 bases in the middle. The CDR3 sequence is 14 residues long. The chain's CDR3 is CASSYAGRGNEQFF. Partial CDR3 DNA: TGTGCCAGCAGTTACGCGGGGCGTGGGAATGAG.

Worth noting for this clone: Sequencing ends 3 residues short of the CDR3 end; the germline J gene provides the rest. The chain couples TRBV5-1 to TRBJ2-7; D unresolved. Germline V gives CDR1 SGHRS, CDR2 YFSETQ. Trimming took 2 bases from V and 2 from J, leaving 11 bases between them. This CDR3 has 14 residues. The CDR3 sequence is CASSLNVGTYEQYF. CDR3 bases read: TGCGCCAGCAGCTTAAACGTGGGCACCTACGAG.

With respect to this clone: The DNA ends 3 residues before the CDR3 does, and the rest of the CDR3 is filled in from the germline J gene. The rearrangement links TRBV12-3 or TRBV12-4 to TRBJ1-2; D might be TRBD1 (5 bases). CDR3 size: 14 residues. V was clipped by 0 bases and J by 4 bases, with 9 bases between them. CDR3: CASSLAAGPYGYTF. The DNA read from the CDR3 is TGTGCCAGCAGTTTAGCGGCAGGGCCCTATGGC.

For this clone: Read data end 3 residues before the CDR3 end; the end is taken from the germline J gene. The rearrangement links TRBV13 to TRBJ2-1; 7 bases are a match to TRBD2. The germline V gene encodes CDR1 PRHDT and CDR2 FYEKMQ (reference sequence). The CDR3 consists of 15 residues. The ends lost 5 bases at V and 2 bases at J; junction bases unmatched: 6. This CDR3 reads CASSPGGWPYNEQFF. CDR3 DNA, as far as it was read: TGTGCCAGCAGCCCCGGGGGGTGGCCCTACAATGAG.

Turning to this clone: Read sequence stops 3 residues before the CDR3 end, and the germline J gene provides the missing end. The genes are TRBV19 and TRBJ2-2; 11 bases are shared with TRBD1. Germline V CDR1 and CDR2: LNHDA, SQIVND (reference sequence). The CDR3 loop spans 15 amino acids. The part of the CDR3 DNA that was read is TGTGCCAGTAGGGACAGGGGGCAGACTAATGAAAAG. It translates to CASRDRGQTNEK. The entire CDR3 protein reads CASRDRGQTNEKLFF.

In the case of this clone: The read ends 3 residues early relative to the CDR3; the germline J gene fills the gap. The chain couples TRBV7-9 to TRBJ1-2; 7 bases match TRBD1. Germline-derived CDR1 and CDR2 are SEHNR and FQNEAQ (reference sequence). The CDR3 is 14 residues long. V lost 5 bases to trimming and J lost 7 bases; unmatched junction nucleotides: 10. The sequenced part of the CDR3 DNA is TGTGCCAGCAGCATCCTAAACAGGGGAGGTGGC. Residues: CASSILNRGGG. The CDR3 in full is CASSILNRGGGYTF.

Details on this clone: From the germline J gene comes the end of the CDR3, since the read stops 3 residues before it. The chain couples TRBV5-1 to TRBJ1-2; 7 bases match TRBD1. Germline V gene sequence: CDR1 SGHRS, CDR2 YFSETQ. The trim removed 4 bases at V and 6 bases at J, leaving 6 bases unmatched. CDR3 size: 13 residues. CDR3 residues: CASSADRDDGYTF. The DNA read from the CDR3 is TGCGCCAGCAGCGCCGACAGGGACGATGGC. The full variable domain, rest sourced from reference TRBV5-1 and TRBJ1-2, is KAGVTQTPRYLIKTRGQQVTLSCSPISGHRSVSWYQQTPGQGLQFLFEYFSETQRNKGNFPGRFSGRQFSNSRSEMNVSTLELGDSALYLCASSADRDDGYTFGSGTRLTVV.

CDR3 amino acids: CASSSLGTSGYNEQFF. Partial CDR3 DNA: TGTGCCAGCAGCTCATTAGGGACTAGCGGATACAATGAG. The J gene is TRBJ2-1, the V gene TRBV27; 11 bases are shared with TRBD2. The read comes to an end 3 residues before the CDR3 does, leaving the germline J gene to fill in the end. Looked up from germline, CDR1 is MNHEY and CDR2 is SMNVEV (reference sequence). This CDR3 spans 16 amino acids. Unmatched junction bases numbered 8, after V lost 6 bases and J lost 4 bases.

A note on this clone: The read stops 3 residues short of the end of the CDR3; the missing end is completed from the germline J gene. The chain carries TRBV2 and TRBJ2-1; 7 nucleotides align to TRBD1. The CDR3 totals 15 residues. Germline CDR1 reads SNHLY; CDR2 reads FYNNEI. Unmatched junction bases numbered 7, after V lost 4 bases and J lost 4 bases. CDR3 DNA, as far as it was read: TGTGCCAGCAGTGGCCCCGGGACAGTATACAATGAG. It yields the protein CASSGPGTVYNE. The complete CDR3 sequence is CASSGPGTVYNEQFF.

In regard to this clone: The missing CDR3 end, 3 residues past where the read stops, is filled in from the germline J gene. The V gene is TRBV7-6, the J gene TRBJ2-7; the D gene is possibly TRBD2 (6 bases). The CDR3 loop spans 13 amino acids. V lost 5 bases and J lost 6, with 14 bases in between. Germline V gives CDR1 SGHVS, CDR2 FNYEAQ. CDR3 bases read: TGTGCCAGCAGCGGCGGGGTCCAAGGCGAG. It translates to CASSGGVQGE. The full CDR3 is CASSGGVQGEQYF.

About this clone itself: The read gets to within 3 residues of the CDR3 end, and the germline J gene fills in the rest. The chain uses TRBV20-1 and TRBJ2-2; 8 nucleotides agree with TRBD1. Germline loops: CDR1 DFQATT, CDR2 SNEGSKA (reference sequence). The CDR3 extends over 16 amino acids. The J segment lost 6 bases and the V segment lost 1 base, leaving 10 bases of the junction unmatched. The CDR3: CSARGPETGEAGELFF. CDR3 bases read: TGCAGTGCTAGAGGCCCAGAGACAGGGGAGGCCGGGGAG.

Details on this clone: The read ends 3 residues shy of where the CDR3 ends; the end is completed using the germline J gene. J is TRBJ2-2 and V is TRBV10-1; D gene unclear. V lost 3 bases and J lost 5, with 4 bases in between. There are 12 residues in the CDR3. The V gene's germline CDR1 is WNHNN and CDR2 SYGVQD (reference sequence). CDR3: CASSDHTGELFF. The CDR3 bases that were read are TGCGCCAGCAGTGATCATACCGGGGAG.

In regard to this clone: The read stops 3 residues short of the end of the CDR3; the missing end is completed from the germline J gene. This sequence joins TRBV6-1 and TRBJ1-1; tentative D call: TRBD1 (6 bases). Germline loops: CDR1 MNHNS, CDR2 SASEGT. V was pared by 3 bases and J by 7 bases, with 15 bases between. The CDR3 has 14 amino acids. Incomplete CDR3 DNA: TGTGCCAGCAGTGAGGCGGGGGCTGAGTTTGAA. This codes for CASSEAGAEFE. In full, the CDR3 reads CASSEAGAEFEAFF.

Concerning this clone: The DNA ends 3 residues before the CDR3 does, and the rest of the CDR3 is filled in from the germline J gene. The chain links TRBV7-2 to TRBJ2-5, with D possibly TRBD2 on 5 matching bases. Trimming took 0 bases from V and 5 from J, leaving 13 bases between them. CDR1 SGHTA and CDR2 FQGNSA come from the germline V gene. The CDR3 sequence is 15 residues long. The CDR3: CASSLAGGSGETQYF. CDR3 DNA, as far as it was read: TGTGCCAGCAGCTTAGCGGGCGGGTCCGGGGAGACC. Full variable domain (missing parts from reference TRBV7-2 and TRBJ2-5): GAGVSQSPSNKVTEKGKDVELRCDPISGHTALYWYRQSLGQGLEFLIYFQGNSAPDKSGLPSDRFSAERTGGSVSTLTIQRTQQEDSAVYLCASSLAGGSGETQYFGPGTRLLVL.

With regard to this clone: The CDR3 end falls 3 residues outside the read, so it is completed with the germline J gene. The V call is TRBV7-2, the J call TRBJ1-2; TRBD1 agrees at 7 bases. CDR3 length equals 14 residues. CDR1 and CDR2 (germline): SGHTA, FQGNSA. The ends lost 5 bases at V and 5 bases at J; junction bases unmatched: 8. The CDR3 protein is CASSPQGGGYGYTF. Incomplete CDR3 DNA: TGTGCCAGCAGCCCTCAAGGGGGCGGGTATGGC.

With respect to this clone: With the read ending 3 residues before the CDR3 end, the germline J gene is used to fill in that end. V gene TRBV2 combines with J gene TRBJ2-7; D may be TRBD1 (5 bases). Trimming took off 8 bases at V and 4 bases at J, with 15 bases between the two ends. The germline V gene encodes CDR1 SNHLY and CDR2 FYNNEI. CDR3 size: 13 residues. The sequenced part of the CDR3 DNA is TGTGCCAGCTCCCCTCCCAGGGCTTACGAG. Translating gives CASSPPRAYE. The full CDR3 protein reads CASSPPRAYEQYF.

In the case of this clone: The sequenced fragment ends 3 residues before the CDR3 boundary, so the rest is inferred from the germline J gene. The chain recombines TRBV19 with TRBJ1-2; 9 bases are a match to TRBD1. Germline V gives CDR1 LNHDA, CDR2 SQIVND (reference sequence). CDR3 length: 15 residues. CDR3 sequence reads: CASSPETGGFYDYTF. CDR3 DNA (partial): TGTGCCAGTAGTCCCGAGACAGGGGGATTCTACGAC.

With respect to this clone: The sequence runs out 3 residues before the end of the CDR3; the remainder is reconstructed from the germline J gene. The rearrangement links TRBV2 to TRBJ2-2; the match to TRBD1 covers 7 bases. The CDR3 contains 14 residues. The germline gives CDR1 SNHLY, CDR2 FYNNEI. Losses at the gene ends were 11 bases for V and 2 bases for J; bases not matched to a gene: 8. The chain's CDR3 is CASKGTANTGELFF. CDR3 DNA (partial): TGTGCCTCCAAGGGGACAGCCAACACCGGGGAG.

CDR3 DNA (partial): TGTGCCAGCAGCTCCCAGGGGGGCGGC. As protein: CASSSQGGG. The complete CDR3 protein is CASSSQGGGYTF. The chain links TRBV7-2 to TRBJ1-2; the match to TRBD1 covers 7 bases. The sequenced fragment ends 3 residues before the CDR3 boundary, so the rest is inferred from the germline J gene. Germline V CDR1 and CDR2: SGHTA, FQGNSA. The CDR3 sequence is 12 residues long.

Note on this clone: The read terminates 3 residues before the CDR3 end, so the remaining end is supplied by the germline J gene. The chain uses TRBV19 and TRBJ1-6, with D perhaps matching TRBD1 (6 bases). This CDR3 comprises 14 residues. Germline CDR1 is LNHDA and CDR2 is SQIVND (reference sequence). The V end was cut by 0 bases, the J end by 7 bases, with 7 bases between. This chain's CDR3 is CASSIDTGNSPLHF. CDR3 DNA, as far as it was read: TGTGCCAGTAGTATAGATACAGGGAATTCACCC.